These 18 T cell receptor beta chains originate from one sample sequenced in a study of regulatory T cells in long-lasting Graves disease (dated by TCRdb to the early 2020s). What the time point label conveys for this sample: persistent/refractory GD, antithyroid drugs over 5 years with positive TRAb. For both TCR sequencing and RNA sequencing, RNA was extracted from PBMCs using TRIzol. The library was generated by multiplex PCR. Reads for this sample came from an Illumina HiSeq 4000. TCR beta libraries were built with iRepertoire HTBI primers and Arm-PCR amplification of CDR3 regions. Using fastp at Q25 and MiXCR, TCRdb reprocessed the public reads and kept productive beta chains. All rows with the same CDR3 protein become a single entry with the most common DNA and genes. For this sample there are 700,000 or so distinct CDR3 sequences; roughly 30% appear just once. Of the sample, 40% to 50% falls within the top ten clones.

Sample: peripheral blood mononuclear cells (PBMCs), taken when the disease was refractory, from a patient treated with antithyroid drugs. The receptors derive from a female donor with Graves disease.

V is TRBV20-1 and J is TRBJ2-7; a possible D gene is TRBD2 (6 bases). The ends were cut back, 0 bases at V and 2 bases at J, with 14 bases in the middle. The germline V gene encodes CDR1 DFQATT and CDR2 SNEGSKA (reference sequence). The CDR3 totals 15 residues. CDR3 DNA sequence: TGCAGTGCTAGAGACCTCAGCGGGCCGGCCTACGAGCAGTACTTC. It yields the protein CSARDLSGPAYEQYF.

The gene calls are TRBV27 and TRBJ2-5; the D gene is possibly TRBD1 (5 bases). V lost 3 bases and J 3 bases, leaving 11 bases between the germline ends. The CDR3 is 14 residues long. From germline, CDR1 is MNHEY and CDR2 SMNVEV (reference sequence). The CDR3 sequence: CASSLMGREETQYF. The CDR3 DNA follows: TGTGCCAGCAGTTTGATGGGCAGGGAAGAGACCCAGTACTTC.

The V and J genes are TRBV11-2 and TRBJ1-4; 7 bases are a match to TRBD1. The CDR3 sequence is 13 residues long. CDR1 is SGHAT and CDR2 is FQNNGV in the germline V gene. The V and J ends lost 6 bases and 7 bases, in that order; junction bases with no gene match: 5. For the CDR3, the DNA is TGTGCCAGCAGGACAGGGTCGGTTGAAAAACTGTTTTTT. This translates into CASRTGSVEKLFF.

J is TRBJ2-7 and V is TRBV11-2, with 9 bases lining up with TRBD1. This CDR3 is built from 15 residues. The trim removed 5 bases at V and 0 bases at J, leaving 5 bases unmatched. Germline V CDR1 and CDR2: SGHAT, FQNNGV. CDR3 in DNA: TGTGCCAGCAGCAGAGAGACAGGGGGCTCCTACGAGCAGTACTTC. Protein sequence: CASSRETGGSYEQYF.

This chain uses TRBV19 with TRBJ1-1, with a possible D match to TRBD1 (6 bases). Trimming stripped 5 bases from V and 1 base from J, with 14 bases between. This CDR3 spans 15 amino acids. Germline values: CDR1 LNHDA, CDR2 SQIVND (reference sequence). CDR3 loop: CASSPEGHQNTEAFF. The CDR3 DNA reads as TGTGCCAGTAGTCCCGAGGGACACCAGAACACTGAAGCTTTCTTT.

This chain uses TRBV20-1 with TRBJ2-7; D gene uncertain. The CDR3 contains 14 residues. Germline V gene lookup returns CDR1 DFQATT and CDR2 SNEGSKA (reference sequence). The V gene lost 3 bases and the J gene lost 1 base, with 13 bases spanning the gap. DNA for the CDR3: TGCAGTGCTAGGGAACAGAAATGGTCCTACGAGCAGTACTTC. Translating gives CSAREQKWSYEQYF.

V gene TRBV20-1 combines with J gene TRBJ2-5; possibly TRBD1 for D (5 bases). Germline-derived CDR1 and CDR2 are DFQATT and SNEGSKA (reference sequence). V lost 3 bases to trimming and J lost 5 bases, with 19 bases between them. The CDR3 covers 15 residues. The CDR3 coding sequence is TGCAGTGCTAGTGTTGGTATTAGCAAGGGGGAGACCCAGTACTTC. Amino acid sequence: CSASVGISKGETQYF.

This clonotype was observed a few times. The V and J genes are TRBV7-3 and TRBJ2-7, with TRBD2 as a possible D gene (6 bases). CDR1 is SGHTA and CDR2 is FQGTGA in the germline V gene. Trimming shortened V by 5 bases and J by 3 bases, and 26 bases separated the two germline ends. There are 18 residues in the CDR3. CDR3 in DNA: TGTGCCAGCAGCCTGCTTAACAATCGGGAGTCTGGCAGCTACGAGCAGTACTTC. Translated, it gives CASSLLNNRESGSYEQYF.

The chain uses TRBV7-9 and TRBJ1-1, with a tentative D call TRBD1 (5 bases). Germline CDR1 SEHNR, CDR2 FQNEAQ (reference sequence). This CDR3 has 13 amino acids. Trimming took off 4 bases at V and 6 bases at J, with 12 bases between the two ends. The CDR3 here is CASSSYRQPEAFF. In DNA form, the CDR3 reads TGTGCCAGCAGCTCTTACCGACAGCCTGAAGCTTTCTTT. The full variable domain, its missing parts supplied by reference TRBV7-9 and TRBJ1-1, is DTGVSQNPRHKITKRGQNVTFRCDPISEHNRLYWYRQTLGQGPEFLTYFQNEAQLEKSRLLSDRFSAERPKGSFSTLEIQRTEQGDSAMYLCASSSYRQPEAFFGQGTRLTVV.

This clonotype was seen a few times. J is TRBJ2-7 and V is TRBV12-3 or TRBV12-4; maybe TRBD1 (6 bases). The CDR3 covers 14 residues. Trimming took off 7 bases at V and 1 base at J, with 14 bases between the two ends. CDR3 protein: CASTDRGGSYEQYF. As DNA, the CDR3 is TGTGCCAGCACCGACCGAGGGGGATCCTACGAGCAGTACTTC.

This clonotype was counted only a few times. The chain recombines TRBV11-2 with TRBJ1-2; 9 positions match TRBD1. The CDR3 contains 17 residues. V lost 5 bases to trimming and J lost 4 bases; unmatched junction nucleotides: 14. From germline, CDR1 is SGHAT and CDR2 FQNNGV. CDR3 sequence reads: CASSDIYRGQDRYGYTF. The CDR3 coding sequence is TGTGCCAGCAGCGACATATACAGGGGGCAGGATCGCTATGGCTACACCTTC. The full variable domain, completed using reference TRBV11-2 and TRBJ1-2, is EAGVAQSPRYKIIEKRQSVAFWCNPISGHATLYWYQQILGQGPKLLIQFQNNGVVDDSQLPKDRFSAERLKGVDSTLKIQPAKLEDSAVYLCASSDIYRGQDRYGYTFGSGTRLTVV.

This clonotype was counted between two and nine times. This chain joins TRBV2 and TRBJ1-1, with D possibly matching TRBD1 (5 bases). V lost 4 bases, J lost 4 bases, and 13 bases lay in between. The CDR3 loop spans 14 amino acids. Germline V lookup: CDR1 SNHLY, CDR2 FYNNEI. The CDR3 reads CASSVRDGGTEAFF. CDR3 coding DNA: TGTGCCAGCAGTGTCCGGGACGGAGGCACTGAAGCTTTCTTT.

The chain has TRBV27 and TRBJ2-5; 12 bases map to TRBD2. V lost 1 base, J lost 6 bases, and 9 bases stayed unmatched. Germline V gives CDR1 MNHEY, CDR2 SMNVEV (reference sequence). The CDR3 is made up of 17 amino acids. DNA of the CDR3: TGTGCCAGCAGTTTATTCGGACTAGCGGGATTCGTCAAGACCCAGTACTTC. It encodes CASSLFGLAGFVKTQYF.

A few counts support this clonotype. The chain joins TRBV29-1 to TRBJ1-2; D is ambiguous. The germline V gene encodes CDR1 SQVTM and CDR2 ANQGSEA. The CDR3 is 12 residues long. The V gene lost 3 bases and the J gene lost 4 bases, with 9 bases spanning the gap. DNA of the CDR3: TGCAGCGTTGAGGCCGGGATCTATGGCTACACCTTC. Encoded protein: CSVEAGIYGYTF.

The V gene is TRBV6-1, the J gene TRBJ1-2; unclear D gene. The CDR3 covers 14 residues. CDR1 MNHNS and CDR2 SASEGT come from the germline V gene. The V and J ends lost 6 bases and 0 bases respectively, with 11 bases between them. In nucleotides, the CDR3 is TGTGCCAGCAGACGTGGAACAGCTAACTATGGCTACACCTTC. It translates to CASRRGTANYGYTF.

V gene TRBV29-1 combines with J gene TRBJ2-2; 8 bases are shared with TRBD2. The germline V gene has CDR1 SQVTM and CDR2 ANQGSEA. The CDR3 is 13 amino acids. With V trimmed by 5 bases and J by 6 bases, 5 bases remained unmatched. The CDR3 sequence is CSVPSGSPGELFF. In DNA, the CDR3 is TGCAGCGTTCCCAGCGGGAGTCCCGGGGAGCTGTTTTTT.

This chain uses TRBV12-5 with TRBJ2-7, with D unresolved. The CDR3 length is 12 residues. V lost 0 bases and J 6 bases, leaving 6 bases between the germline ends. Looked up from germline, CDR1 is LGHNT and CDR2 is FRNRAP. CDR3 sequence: CASGLVIGEQYF. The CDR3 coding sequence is TGTGCTAGTGGTTTGGTAATTGGCGAGCAGTACTTC. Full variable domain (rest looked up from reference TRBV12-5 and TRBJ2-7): DARVTQTPRHKVTEMGQEVTMRCQPILGHNTVFWYRQTMMQGLELLAYFRNRAPLDDSGMPKDRFSAEMPDATLATLKIQPSEPRDSAVYFCASGLVIGEQYFGPGTRLTVT.

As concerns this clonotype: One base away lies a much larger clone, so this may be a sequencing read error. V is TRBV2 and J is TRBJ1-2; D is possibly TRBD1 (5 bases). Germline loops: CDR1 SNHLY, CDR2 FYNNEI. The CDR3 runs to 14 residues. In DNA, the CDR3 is TGTGTCAGCAGTGAAGGTAGACAGAACTATGGCTACACCTTC. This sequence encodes CVSSEGRQNYGYTF.